The 28 T cell receptor beta chains below come from one sample, sequenced in a study of early T cells in non-severe SARS-CoV-2 infection. TCRdb ran MiXCR on the 5' RACE reads and lists one entry per CDR3 protein. Counted here are tens of thousands of distinct CDR3 sequences, less than 15% occurring once; the ten biggest clones make up roughly 4.2%. Sequenced: whole blood. These receptors were obtained from an adult who was a healthcare worker with PCR-confirmed SARS-CoV-2 infection or an uninfected control (not recorded which).

In its sample, this clonotype was seen a few times. The gene calls are TRBV10-3 and TRBJ2-1, with D maybe TRBD2 (6 bases). V lost 5 bases, J lost 3 bases, and 8 bases lay in between. Germline V lookup: CDR1 ENHRY, CDR2 SYGVKD. The CDR3 consists of 13 residues. In nucleotides, the CDR3 is TGTGCCATCAGTCCCGGGGGCTACAATGAGCAGTTCTTC. Its translation is CAISPGGYNEQFF.

This clonotype has at least ten counts. V gene TRBV11-2 combines with J gene TRBJ1-6; no clear D. This CDR3 has 15 amino acids. The germline V gene has CDR1 SGHAT and CDR2 FQNNGV. Between the trimmed V and J ends, which lost 5 bases and 8 bases, there was a span of 16 bases. The CDR3 region has the DNA TGTGCCAGCAGCCTCGCGACCTCTCCCCATTCACCCCTCCACTTT. This gives the protein CASSLATSPHSPLHF.

This clonotype has more than one count but fewer than ten. The chain has TRBV29-1 and TRBJ2-5, with 7 bases that match TRBD2. Germline CDR1 reads SQVTM; CDR2 reads ANQGSEA. Trimming removed 7 bases from V and 7 bases from J; junction bases left unmatched: 0. This CDR3 region has 9 residues. CDR3 sequence (DNA): TGCAGCGCGGGAGGGACCCAGTACTTC. Amino acid sequence: CSAGGTQYF. Supplemented by reference TRBV29-1 and TRBJ2-5, the full variable domain reads SAVISQKPSRDICQRGTSLTIQCQVDSQVTMMFWYRQQPGQSLTLIATANQGSEATYESGFVIDKFPISRPNLTFSTLTVSNMSPEDSSIYLCSAGGTQYFGPGTRLLVL.

This clonotype has a handful of counts. This sequence joins TRBV12-3 or TRBV12-4 and TRBJ2-1, with unresolved D. Trimming stripped 2 bases from V and 0 bases from J, with 11 bases between. The CDR3 is 16 residues long. The CDR3 DNA reads TGTGCCAGCAGTTTAAGTCCAAAGAGCTCCTACAATGAGCAGTTCTTC. As protein: CASSLSPKSSYNEQFF.

At least ten counts were recorded for this clonotype. The rearrangement links TRBV30 to TRBJ1-1; D uncertain. CDR1 and CDR2 (germline): GTSNPN, SVGIG (reference sequence). Trimming cost V 3 bases and J 4 bases, with 21 bases left between them. The CDR3 spans 16 residues. The CDR3 DNA reads as TGTGCCTGGAGGGATTTCGACCGGGCCTCGGGCACTGAAGCTTTCTTT. This gives the protein CAWRDFDRASGTEAFF.

The chain has TRBV3-1 and TRBJ1-1; no firm D call. The CDR3 has 13 residues. Germline V lookup: CDR1 LGHDT, CDR2 YNNKEL (reference sequence). The V end was cut by 6 bases, the J end by 4 bases, with 12 bases between. CDR3 DNA sequence: TGTGCCAGCAGTACCCAGCGGGGCACTGAAGCTTTCTTT. Amino acid sequence: CASSTQRGTEAFF.

The rearrangement links TRBV12-3 or TRBV12-4 to TRBJ2-7, with D possibly TRBD1 on 6 matching bases. The CDR3 consists of 12 residues. Trimming took 9 bases from V and 0 from J, leaving 9 bases between them. CDR3 amino acids: CASGDISYEQYF. The CDR3 DNA follows: TGTGCCAGTGGGGACATCTCCTACGAGCAGTACTTC.

The chain carries TRBV4-3 and TRBJ1-4; possibly TRBD1 for D (6 bases). From germline, CDR1 is LGHNA and CDR2 YSLEER. Trimming cost V 0 bases and J 14 bases, with 19 bases left between them. CDR3 length: 15 residues. The CDR3 region is CASSQDWGHPSGLFF. The CDR3 nucleotides read TGCGCCAGCAGCCAAGATTGGGGGCACCCCAGCGGCCTGTTTTTT.

The gene calls are TRBV29-1 and TRBJ2-3; 7 nucleotides agree with TRBD1. The J segment lost 2 bases and the V segment lost 2 bases, leaving 7 bases of the junction unmatched. The CDR3 spans 15 residues. The germline gives CDR1 SQVTM, CDR2 ANQGSEA. The CDR3 DNA reads as TGCAGCGTTGAATCGGACAGGATCCCCACAGATACGCAGTATTTT. Amino acid sequence: CSVESDRIPTDTQYF.

This clonotype was seen repeatedly, ten times or more. The V gene is TRBV5-5, the J gene TRBJ2-2; 7 bases match TRBD1. The CDR3 has 15 residues. The trim removed 4 bases at V and 5 bases at J, leaving 8 bases unmatched. Per germline, CDR1 SGHKS and CDR2 YYEKEE (reference sequence). The CDR3 spells CASSTYRGWTGELFF. Written as DNA, the CDR3 is TGTGCCAGCAGCACGTACAGGGGATGGACCGGGGAGCTGTTTTTT.

Notes on this clonotype: Likely a read error: the CDR3 ends without its conserved phenylalanine or tryptophan. CDR3 loop: CASSVAETQYS. The CDR3 DNA reads TGTGCCAGCAGCGTAGCAGAGACCCAGTACTCC. The rearrangement joins TRBV9 to TRBJ2-5; D not resolved. Trimming stripped 0 bases from V and 4 bases from J, with 1 base between. Germline lookup yields CDR1 SGDLS and CDR2 YYNGEE. CDR3 length: 11 amino acids.

This clonotype has a count of ten or more. J is TRBJ1-1 and V is TRBV10-3, with no clear D. V lost 2 bases and J 4 bases, leaving 8 bases between the germline ends. CDR1 and CDR2 from the germline V gene are ENHRY and SYGVKD. There are 13 residues in the CDR3. Here the CDR3 DNA reads TGTGCCATCAGTGAGGGCGGGAGCACTGAAGCTTTCTTT. Its translation: CAISEGGSTEAFF.

This chain joins TRBV13 and TRBJ2-3; 7 bases align to TRBD2. Germline CDR1 and CDR2: PRHDT and FYEKMQ (reference sequence). The CDR3 is made up of 16 amino acids. The V gene end was trimmed by 2 bases and the J gene end by 0 bases; junction bases not matched to a gene: 5. The CDR3 region is CASSLREAPSTDTQYF. CDR3 DNA sequence: TGTGCCAGCAGCTTACGGGAGGCCCCCAGCACAGATACGCAGTATTTT.

The sample holds a few counts of this clonotype. The gene calls are TRBV5-1 and TRBJ2-5; possibly TRBD1 for D (6 bases). Trimming removed 0 bases from V and 4 bases from J, with 10 bases in between. Germline lookup yields CDR1 SGHRS and CDR2 YFSETQ. The CDR3 is 14 amino acids. CDR3 in DNA: TGCGCCAGCAGCTTGGCAACAGGGCGAGAGACCCAGTACTTC. Residues: CASSLATGRETQYF.

This clonotype was counted between two and nine times. This rearrangement joins TRBV12-3 or TRBV12-4 to TRBJ2-7, with unresolved D. This CDR3 contains 11 residues. The V end was cut by 6 bases, the J end by 6 bases, with 9 bases between. For the CDR3, the DNA is TGTGCCAGCAGCCCTCCGATCGAGCAGTACTTC. Residues: CASSPPIEQYF.

The chain combines TRBV5-6 with TRBJ1-6; D is unresolved. The CDR3 loop spans 15 amino acids. V lost 0 bases and J lost 8, with 12 bases in between. Germline V gives CDR1 SGHDT, CDR2 YYEEEE. The CDR3 here is CASSLVVSVDSPLHF. The CDR3 nucleotides read TGTGCCAGCAGCTTGGTGGTGTCAGTAGATTCACCCCTCCACTTT.

This clonotype has a count of ten or more. V and J are TRBV4-3 and TRBJ2-2; the match to TRBD2 covers 10 bases. The V gene end was trimmed by 4 bases and the J gene end by 6 bases; junction bases not matched to a gene: 5. CDR1 LGHNA and CDR2 YSLEER come from the germline V gene. This CDR3 is built from 15 residues. CDR3 nucleotides: TGCGCCAGCAGCCTATCTAGCGGGAGAGCCGGGGAGCTGTTTTTT. Protein: CASSLSSGRAGELFF.

The gene calls are TRBV20-1 and TRBJ1-4; maybe TRBD1 (5 bases). Per germline, CDR1 DFQATT and CDR2 SNEGSKA (reference sequence). The CDR3 is 11 residues long. The V gene lost 7 bases and the J gene lost 8 bases, with 11 bases spanning the gap. This CDR3 reads CSGQGNEKLFF. Written as DNA, the CDR3 is TGCAGTGGGCAGGGTAACGAAAAACTGTTTTTT.

This clonotype was counted many times. The V and J genes are TRBV5-5 and TRBJ2-4; D gene ambiguous. V was pared by 0 bases and J by 8 bases, with 3 bases between. The CDR3 runs 11 residues. Germline CDR1 reads SGHKS; CDR2 reads YYEKEE (reference sequence). CDR3 sequence reads: CASSLGDIQYF. DNA for the CDR3: TGTGCCAGCAGCTTGGGGGACATTCAGTACTTC.

The chain has TRBV6-2 or TRBV6-3 and TRBJ2-5; 10 positions agree with TRBD2. There are 16 residues in the CDR3. The V and J ends lost 2 bases and 2 bases, in that order; junction bases with no gene match: 5. The germline gives CDR1 MNHEY, CDR2 SVGEGT. CDR3 loop: CASSYLAGEAQETQYF. The CDR3 nucleotides read TGTGCCAGCAGTTACCTAGCGGGAGAAGCTCAAGAGACCCAGTACTTC.

Ten or more counts support this clonotype. The rearrangement joins TRBV11-2 to TRBJ2-2; D remains ambiguous. V was pared by 5 bases and J by 1 base, with 11 bases between. Germline V gene data show CDR1 as SGHAT and CDR2 as FQNNGV. The length of the CDR3 is 15 residues. In nucleotides, the CDR3 is TGTGCCAGCAGCCCAACTCTGCGGAACACCGGGGAGCTGTTTTTT. Residues: CASSPTLRNTGELFF.

This clonotype was seen only a few times. This chain links TRBV20-1 with TRBJ2-1, with a tentative D call TRBD1 (6 bases). This CDR3 region has 13 residues. Germline assignment: CDR1 DFQATT and CDR2 SNEGSKA (reference sequence). V was clipped by 1 base and J by 10 bases, with 14 bases between them. The DNA for the CDR3 is TGCAGTGCTAGAGTGTCAGGGGTTAGGGAGCAGTTCTTC. Its translation: CSARVSGVREQFF.

The CDR3, as DNA: TGTGCCACCAGCAGTACAGGGGGCAATCAGCCCCAGCATTTT. It translates to CATSSTGGNQPQHF. The chain carries TRBV15 and TRBJ1-5, with 7 bases aligning to TRBD1. The CDR3 is 14 residues long. From germline, CDR1 is LNHNV and CDR2 YYDKDF (reference sequence). V dropped 3 bases and J dropped 2; count of bases not matched to a gene: 1.

This clonotype was counted a few times. This sequence joins TRBV7-2 and TRBJ2-7; TRBD2 is a possible D gene (7 bases). V lost 2 bases and J lost 0, with 11 bases in between. The CDR3 totals 15 residues. CDR1 SGHTA and CDR2 FQGNSA come from the germline V gene. CDR3 loop: CASSLRGARSYEQYF. The CDR3 bases are TGTGCCAGCAGCTTACGGGGGGCCCGCTCCTACGAGCAGTACTTC.

The chain joins TRBV3-1 to TRBJ2-7; 8 nucleotides match TRBD2. The CDR3 spans 13 residues. CDR1 and CDR2 (germline): LGHDT, YNNKEL (reference sequence). With V trimmed by 2 bases and J by 5 bases, 2 bases remained unmatched. The CDR3 here is CASSQRTSHEQYF. In nucleotides, the CDR3 is TGTGCCAGCAGCCAACGGACTAGCCACGAGCAGTACTTC.

This clonotype was seen only a few times. The gene calls are TRBV20-1 and TRBJ2-2; no reliable D call. The V end lost 6 bases, the J end lost 0 bases, and 14 bases lay between the germline ends. CDR1 DFQATT and CDR2 SNEGSKA come from the germline V gene (reference sequence). The CDR3 runs 15 residues. The CDR3 region is CSARKLVPNTGELFF. The CDR3, as DNA: TGCAGTGCCCGAAAGCTGGTACCGAACACCGGGGAGCTGTTTTTT.

This rearrangement joins TRBV9 to TRBJ1-2; the match to TRBD1 covers 8 bases. J was trimmed by 5 bases and V by 2 bases; bases with no gene match: 5. CDR3 length: 14 residues. Germline CDR1 SGDLS, CDR2 YYNGEE. The CDR3 reads CASSVVQGAYGYTF. The CDR3 region has the DNA TGTGCCAGCAGCGTTGTGCAGGGGGCGTATGGCTACACCTTC.

This sequence joins TRBV20-1 and TRBJ2-3; D not resolved. V was cut by 1 base and J by 5 bases, with 13 bases left in between. The CDR3 spans 14 residues. The germline V gene encodes CDR1 DFQATT and CDR2 SNEGSKA (reference sequence). The CDR3: CSARGAGPGDTQYF. For the CDR3, the DNA is TGCAGTGCTAGAGGGGCCGGTCCAGGAGATACGCAGTATTTT.